These 4 T cell receptor beta chains were all obtained from the same sample, sequenced in a study of T cell clonality in common variable immunodeficiency. Whole-study results and caveats: Fewer deletions and N-nucleotide insertions were reportedly seen in common variable immunodeficiency TCR beta sequences.

These receptors have no known antigen. This table comes from immunoSEQ multiplex PCR, and its TCRdb copy is limited to in-frame clones, with some not included. This sample has approximately 30,000 clones and no singletons, with 6.5% to 8% in the ten largest. The specimen was peripheral blood mononuclear cells. All receptors come from a human donor with common variable immunodeficiency.

This clone is medium-sized (0.01 to 0.1%) by share. Here the CDR3 reads CSATGGLQPQHF. The part of the CDR3 DNA that was read is TGCAGTGCAACAGGGGGCTTGCAGCCC. This rearrangement joins TRBV20-1 to TRBJ1-5; 9 nucleotides match TRBD1. Read data end 3 residues before the CDR3 end; the end is taken from the germline J gene. The junction had 4 bases not matched to a gene; V was cut back by 6 bases and J by 7 bases. The CDR3 sequence is 12 residues long. CDR1 and CDR2 (germline): DFQATT, SNEGSKA (reference sequence).

The table lists this clone with a few counts. The CDR3 is cut off 3 residues early in the read; its end comes from the germline J gene. This chain links TRBV30 with TRBJ2-7, with TRBD2 matching over 9 bases. Germline CDR1 and CDR2: GTSNPN and SVGIG (reference sequence). CDR3 length: 14 residues. The V and J ends lost 0 bases and 5 bases, in that order; junction bases with no gene match: 5. CDR3 region: CAWSVLAGGDEQYF. The CDR3 bases that were read are TGTGCCTGGAGTGTACTGGCGGGGGGGGACGAG.

As regards this clone: The read ends 3 residues early relative to the CDR3; the germline J gene fills the gap. The chain couples TRBV5-6 to TRBJ2-3; 8 positions match TRBD1. There are 15 residues in the CDR3. The V segment lost 2 bases and the J segment 4 bases; nucleotides outside the gene matches: 6. Germline V gene lookup returns CDR1 SGHDT and CDR2 YYEEEE. The CDR3 spells CASSLGQGRADTQYF. The covered CDR3 bases are TGTGCCAGCAGCTTAGGACAGGGAAGGGCAGATACG. Based on the CDR3 plus reference TRBV5-6 and TRBJ2-3, the full variable domain is DAGVTQSPTHLIKTRGQQVTLRCSPKSGHDTVSWYQQALGQGPQFIFQYYEEEERQRGNFPDRFSGHQFPNYSSELNVNALLLGDSALYLCASSLGQGRADTQYFGPGTRLTVL.

On this clone: Coverage ceases 3 residues before the CDR3 finishes, and the germline J gene fills in the end. V and J are TRBV11-3 and TRBJ1-1; perhaps TRBD1 as D (5 bases). This CDR3 region has 14 residues. The V end was cut by 3 bases, the J end by 0 bases, with 8 bases between. Germline CDR1 SGHNT, CDR2 YENEEA. CDR3 protein: CASSFGGVNTEAFF. The part of the CDR3 DNA that was read is TGTGCCAGCAGCTTCGGGGGGGTGAACACTGAA.